The T cell receptor beta chain described here comes from a study of shared clonotypes between healthy human individuals (dated by TCRdb to the early 2020s). Concerning the study at large: The cohort included three men and a couple of women between 18 and 49 years of age. Per donor, three plates each were used for CD4 naive and CD4 memory, two for CD8 naive, and one for CD8 memory. To increase sequencing depth and limit assay-specific biases, different laboratories used diverse techniques to prepare libraries and sequence TCR repertoires. Leukapheresis yielded between about 0.85 and 9.5 billion PBMCs per donor. To estimate repertoire size and how much clonotype sharing occurs between individuals, the study deeply sequenced the blood TCR repertoires of several healthy adults. Findings and caveats that apply to the study as a whole: Higher generation probabilities were observed for clonotypes shared by all four sorted-subset donors than for non-shared clonotypes. Across a handful of donors, approximately 4.6% of naive CD4, approximately 3.6% of naive CD8, 2% to 2.5% of memory CD4, and about 0.4% of memory CD8 clonotypes were shared. Sampling was restricted to blood, and TCR repertoires in tissues likely differ from the TCR repertoires found in blood. Even with the large sequencing depth, rarefaction of the sorted-subset datasets indicated that sequencing was incomplete. Pairwise subsampling led to the expectation that sequencing depth would affect the degree of clonotype sharing among donors. Estimated clonotype richness was generally larger for naive than for memory subsets. Because the study included only a small number of donors, the genetic and exposure-history diversity represented was limited.

Healthy HIV-negative adults with no recently reported acute infections or vaccinations were included as donors. Every donor was a Caucasian adult residing in Nashville, Tennessee, USA. CD4+ T cells were enriched by magnetic negative selection, after which naive cells were positively selected on CD45RA and the negative fraction was taken as the memory subset. After blood collection by leukapheresis, PBMCs were isolated using Ficoll-Histopaque density gradient centrifugation and then cryopreserved in the vapor phase of liquid nitrogen. Analytical flow cytometry was used to check the purity and quantity of each magnetically sorted T cell population. Genomic DNA was isolated from every sorted fraction and measured by UV absorbance on a Nanodrop 2000c. In the case of this clone: What antigen it recognizes has not been identified. Base qualities were left out, and no much larger clone turns up one base away.

Taken from cysteine to phenylalanine, the CDR3 has 14 residues. Only the CDR3 portion is preserved as DNA: 42 bases, with reading frame beginning at the first base. CDR1 and CDR2 are read off the germline V gene (reference sequence) as GTSNPN and SVGIG. Ends trimmed: V by 3 bases, J by 7 bases; bases unmatched to a gene: 9. Using the deep immunoSEQ assay, multiplex PCR amplified TCR CDR3 regions from genomic DNA. Extracted genomic DNA from each cell subset was distributed evenly across all wells of several immunoSEQ 96-well plates, and each plate was treated as a replicate. For sorted subsets, about 200 ng genomic DNA, equal to approximately 30,000 T cell genomes, was loaded into each replicate PCR. The purified libraries were quantified using a Qubit 3.0 fluorometer, sized with a Bioanalyzer 2100, and then quantified again using the KAPA Library Quantification kit. Each immunoSEQ 96-well plate was sequenced on its own single-read 150-cycle Illumina NextSeq 550 flow cell. The study's processing was this. Because only junctional sequences without quality scores were contained in the immunoSEQ output, filtering matching that applied to full-length reads could not be performed. To assign V/J genes and CDR3, sequences were annotated against IMGT germline references using PyIR, a Python wrapper for IgBLAST v1.9. Reads were filtered out if the reads had weak V/J assignments (E-value above 1e-6), no CDR3, stop codons, out-of-frame junctions, or ambiguous translated residues. A V3J clonotype was defined by an identical inferred V gene, J gene, and CDR3 amino acid sequence. To compute the percentage overlap between repertoires, the number of shared unique clonotypes was divided by the size of the smaller repertoire. Richness of each repertoire was evaluated using RTK rarefaction, the Chao1 estimator, and Recon v2.1 estimates of unobserved clonotypes. OLGA was used to compute generation probabilities for all TCRbeta clonotypes that the gDNA method yielded from a handful of donors. TCRdb obtained this table from immuneACCESS and retained in-frame rearrangements with V and J assigned. These tables miss some clones; where compared with another copy, unresolved V genes account for less than half of the shortfall, and the remainder is unexplained. The V and J calls and the clone size are those of that table, but D and trimming were determined from the DNA. In this sample the table shows around 1 million clones, about three quarters of which occur a single time. The ten largest clones capture over 1.3% of the sample.

The chain is made from TRBV30 and TRBJ2-7; TRBD1 matches 10 bases in the middle. Sequencing was done on a sample of memory CD4+ T cells sorted from blood. What this sample's cell subset or site label stands for: CD45RA-negative fraction. The clonotype originates from a man younger than 35 in good health. Here the CDR3 is given as CAWRTGTGVKEQYF. The bases are TGTGCCTGGAGAACCGGGACAGGGGTTAAGGAGCAGTACTTC.